This TCR beta chain was found in a study of PD-1 blockade in classical Hodgkin lymphoma. Findings and caveats of the study: Among the patients, those starting nivolumab under 1 year after ASCT were excluded. Repertoire differences have undefined causes, possibly disease activity or prior therapy. A significant rise in TCR diversity by C4D1 was seen for CD4+ but not CD8+ cells.

The length of the CDR3 is 18 residues. Germline loops: CDR1 SGHRS, CDR2 YFSETQ. Unmatched junction bases numbered 20, after V lost 3 bases and J lost 6 bases. Comments on this clone: Its antigen remains unknown.

The assay was immunoSEQ multiplex PCR, and TCRdb's table has in-frame clones only and misses some. The sample lists 40,000 to 55,000 clones, roughly 73% occurring once. The time point: cycle 4 day 1 (C4D1), after more than 5 weeks of nivolumab. Each patient experienced a relapse that followed autologous stem cell transplantation, and brentuximab vedotin exposure varied. The origin of this receptor is a human donor with classical Hodgkin lymphoma. The chain links TRBV5-1 to TRBJ2-7; 8 positions match TRBD2. This specimen consisted of peripheral blood mononuclear cells (PBMCs), obtained before the fourth cycle of nivolumab. CDR3 region: CASSSSFPGLAEDAEQYF. The CDR3 DNA reads TGCGCCAGCAGCTCCTCATTTCCCGGACTAGCCGAAGATGCCGAGCAGTACTTC.